A selection of T cell receptor beta chains follows, all from one sample in a study of cytotoxic CD8 clonotypes in ibrutinib-treated CLL. The table came from immunoSEQ multiplex PCR; TCRdb's copy has only in-frame clones and leaves some out. Here the sample spans some 29,000 clones, 62% being singletons. The sequencing here drew on PBMCs, taken before ibrutinib treatment. These receptors all stem from a human donor with chronic lymphocytic leukemia. Each CDR3 is given with its conserved first and last residue. D genes are given only for firm matches.

V gene,D gene,J gene,CDR3 protein
TRBV5-1,TRBD2,TRBJ2-2,CASSLVLAGGPRTGELFF
TRBV25-1,-,TRBJ1-1,CASRRGSRTEAFF
TRBV27,-,TRBJ2-5,CASGFQDIKYF
TRBV4-2,-,TRBJ2-3,CASSQGDVQSTHTQYF
TRBV19,TRBD1,TRBJ1-1,CASSIGNRGNTEAFF
TRBV13,TRBD1,TRBJ2-3,CASSGDRAQGTQYF
TRBV11-2,TRBD1,TRBJ2-7,CASSPTGDEQYF
TRBV11-1,TRBD2,TRBJ2-3,CASSPRREAFSTDTQYF
TRBV7-9,TRBD2,TRBJ2-5,CAAGLAGGRETQYF
TRBV7-9,TRBD2,TRBJ2-1,CASTLPTSTSGGEYNEQFF
TRBV6-5,TRBD1,TRBJ1-2,CASRTDRGLYGYTF
TRBV25-1,-,TRBJ2-1,CATGLNEQFF
TRBV11-2,-,TRBJ2-5,CASSPSAQETQYF
TRBV2,-,TRBJ2-6,CASSALSGANVLTF
TRBV28,TRBD1,TRBJ2-5,CASVTGGPLQETQYF
TRBV9,-,TRBJ1-4,CASSGAYGEKLFF
TRBV20-1,-,TRBJ1-1,CSATGNEAFF
TRBV28,-,TRBJ2-6,CASSAAGISGANVLTF
TRBV7-8,-,TRBJ1-2,CASSQEFNYGYTF
TRBV9,-,TRBJ1-1,CASSVWGRGTEAFF
TRBV7-8,TRBD2,TRBJ2-5,CASSLGGTSGGTQETQYF
TRBV4-2,-,TRBJ1-1,CASSQDPGSAFF
TRBV18,TRBD1,TRBJ2-3,CASSRDSRTDTQYF
TRBV6-5,-,TRBJ2-3,CASSYGGVDTQYF
TRBV5-1,TRBD1,TRBJ2-3,CASSLGTGGLSDTQYF
TRBV18,TRBD1,TRBJ2-3,CASSPSTGDSLNTDTQYF
TRBV27,TRBD1,TRBJ1-5,CASSLTGQLNQPQHF
TRBV7-9,-,TRBJ2-5,CASSPPRGKSQETQYF
TRBV19,-,TRBJ1-5,CASSLPSSFQPQHF
TRBV5-1,-,TRBJ1-1,CASSVGYHTEAFF
TRBV27,-,TRBJ2-2,CASSLSNTGELFF
TRBV21-1,-,TRBJ2-1,CARKWLAGGKSSYNEQFF
TRBV19,-,TRBJ2-1,CASSMLGSYSEQFF
TRBV27,-,TRBJ2-1,CASSHSRSSYNEQFF
TRBV2,TRBD1,TRBJ2-3,CASGGQFTDTQYF
TRBV7-9,-,TRBJ2-7,CASSLVPVDEQYF
TRBV11-2,-,TRBJ2-7,CASRVGHSSYEQYF
TRBV6-5,-,TRBJ1-3,CASSYGGGGNTIYF
TRBV10-3,-,TRBJ1-2,CAISVQGASYGYTF
TRBV25-1,-,TRBJ2-7,CASSVDRRDPYEQYF
TRBV19,-,TRBJ2-7,CAIAGPNAPTYEQYF